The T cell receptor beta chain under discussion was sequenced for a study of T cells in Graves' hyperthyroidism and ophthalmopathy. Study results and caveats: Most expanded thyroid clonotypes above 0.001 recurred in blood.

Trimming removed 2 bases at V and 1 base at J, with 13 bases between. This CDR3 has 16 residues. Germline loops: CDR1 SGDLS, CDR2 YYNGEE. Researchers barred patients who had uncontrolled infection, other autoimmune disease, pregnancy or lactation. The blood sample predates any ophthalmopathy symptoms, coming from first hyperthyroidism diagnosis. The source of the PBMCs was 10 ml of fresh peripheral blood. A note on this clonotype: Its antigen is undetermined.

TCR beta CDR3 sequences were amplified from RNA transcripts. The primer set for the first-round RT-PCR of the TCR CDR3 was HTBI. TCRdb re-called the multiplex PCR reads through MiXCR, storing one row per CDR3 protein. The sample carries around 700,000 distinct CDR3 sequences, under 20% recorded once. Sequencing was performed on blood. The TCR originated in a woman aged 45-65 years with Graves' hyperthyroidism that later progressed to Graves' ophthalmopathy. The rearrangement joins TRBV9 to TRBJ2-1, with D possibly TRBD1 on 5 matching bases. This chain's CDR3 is CASSVFSGMSYNEQFF. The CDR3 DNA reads TGTGCCAGCAGCGTTTTTTCAGGGATGTCCTACAATGAGCAGTTCTTC.